The rows below give T cell receptor beta chains drawn from one sample of a study of blood T cell repertoires in COVID-19. Libraries were prepared by immunoSEQ multiplex PCR; TCRdb keeps only in-frame clonotypes and omits some of them. Among about 58,000 clones listed, about nine tenths were seen once. Sequencing used peripheral blood. The receptors were sampled from a woman in her seventies with active COVID-19. Each CDR3 is given with its conserved first and last residue. A D gene is named only where the DNA matches it firmly. Rows give clone size only sometimes, using once, few, many, or a class for an expanded clone.

v_call: TRBV3-1/TRBV3-2
d_call: .
clone_size: .
j_call: TRBJ1-1
cdr3_aa: CASSQRTEAFF
cdr3_nt: TGTGCCAGCAGCCAGAGAACTGAAGCTTTCTTT

v_call: TRBV2
d_call: TRBD1
clone_size: few
j_call: TRBJ1-6
cdr3_aa: CASSEGQSSYNSPLHF
cdr3_nt: TGTGCCAGCAGTGAGGGACAGAGCTCCTATAATTCACCCCTCCACTTT

v_call: TRBV28
d_call: .
clone_size: .
j_call: TRBJ2-7
cdr3_aa: CASSFLQGYSYEQYF
cdr3_nt: TGTGCCAGCAGTTTTCTGCAGGGATACTCCTACGAGCAGTACTTC

v_call: TRBV9
d_call: .
clone_size: .
j_call: TRBJ1-1
cdr3_aa: CASSVGDGSGTEAFF
cdr3_nt: TGTGCCAGCAGCGTAGGTGACGGGTCGGGCACTGAAGCTTTCTTT

v_call: TRBV5-1
d_call: TRBD1
clone_size: .
j_call: TRBJ1-1
cdr3_aa: CASRSGQGLTEAFF
cdr3_nt: TGCGCCAGCAGATCCGGACAGGGACTCACTGAAGCTTTCTTT

v_call: TRBV28
d_call: TRBD1
clone_size: .
j_call: TRBJ1-2
cdr3_aa: CASSPHSGGNDGYTF
cdr3_nt: TGTGCCAGCAGTCCACATTCAGGGGGGAATGATGGCTACACCTTC

v_call: TRBV9
d_call: TRBD2
clone_size: .
j_call: TRBJ2-7
cdr3_aa: CASSVGLAGPYEQYF
cdr3_nt: TGTGCCAGCAGCGTAGGATTAGCGGGTCCTTACGAGCAGTACTTC

v_call: TRBV30
d_call: .
clone_size: .
j_call: TRBJ1-1
cdr3_aa: CAWSAEGNTEAFF
cdr3_nt: TGTGCCTGGAGTGCGGAGGGGAACACTGAAGCTTTCTTT

v_call: TRBV27
d_call: .
clone_size: .
j_call: TRBJ2-6
cdr3_aa: CASSLRPQASPSGANVLTF
cdr3_nt: TGTGCCAGCAGTTTAAGGCCCCAGGCATCCCCCTCTGGGGCCAACGTCCTGACTTTC

v_call: TRBV10-1
d_call: TRBD1
clone_size: once
j_call: TRBJ2-1
cdr3_aa: CASSERQGSIEQFF
cdr3_nt: TGCGCCAGCAGCGAACGACAGGGCTCGATTGAGCAGTTCTTC

v_call: TRBV7-6
d_call: TRBD2
clone_size: .
j_call: TRBJ2-7
cdr3_aa: CASGGTSGMREQYF
cdr3_nt: TGTGCCAGCGGGGGGACTAGCGGGATGCGAGAGCAGTACTTC

v_call: TRBV27
d_call: TRBD2
clone_size: .
j_call: TRBJ2-1
cdr3_aa: CASTRGSGRAKNEQFF
cdr3_nt: TGTGCCAGCACCCGAGGGAGCGGGAGGGCCAAGAATGAGCAGTTCTTC

v_call: TRBV11-2
d_call: .
clone_size: .
j_call: TRBJ1-5
cdr3_aa: CASSPASGLSNQPQHF
cdr3_nt: TGTGCCAGCAGCCCTGCAAGTGGGCTTTCTAATCAGCCCCAGCATTTT

v_call: TRBV7-9
d_call: .
clone_size: .
j_call: TRBJ2-7
cdr3_aa: CASSLEGSTYEQYF
cdr3_nt: TGTGCCAGCAGCTTAGAGGGGTCAACTTACGAGCAGTACTTC

v_call: TRBV30
d_call: .
clone_size: .
j_call: TRBJ1-1
cdr3_aa: CAWSRTEAFF
cdr3_nt: TGTGCCTGGAGTCGTACTGAAGCTTTCTTT

v_call: TRBV28
d_call: TRBD1
clone_size: once
j_call: TRBJ1-5
cdr3_aa: CASSFTGAANQPQHF
cdr3_nt: TGTGCCAGCAGTTTTACAGGGGCGGCTAATCAGCCCCAGCATTTT

v_call: TRBV21-1
d_call: .
clone_size: .
j_call: TRBJ2-1
cdr3_aa: CASSKAGREGLGNEQFF
cdr3_nt: TGTGCCAGCAGCAAAGCTGGGCGGGAGGGCCTGGGCAATGAGCAGTTCTTC

v_call: TRBV5-1
d_call: TRBD2
clone_size: .
j_call: TRBJ2-3
cdr3_aa: CASSLGLAGKENTQYF
cdr3_nt: TGCGCCAGCAGCTTGGGACTAGCGGGAAAAGAGAATACGCAGTATTTT

v_call: TRBV2
d_call: TRBD1
clone_size: .
j_call: TRBJ2-3
cdr3_aa: CASSDRDRGVTDTQYF
cdr3_nt: TGTGCCAGCAGTGACCGGGACAGGGGGGTCACAGATACGCAGTATTTT

v_call: TRBV5-5
d_call: TRBD1
clone_size: .
j_call: TRBJ2-7
cdr3_aa: CASSLVGQGAYEQYF
cdr3_nt: TGTGCCAGCAGCTTGGTAGGACAGGGGGCCTACGAGCAGTACTTC

v_call: TRBV11-2
d_call: .
clone_size: .
j_call: TRBJ2-1
cdr3_aa: CASSSRGQLYNEQFF
cdr3_nt: TGTGCCAGCAGCTCTAGAGGACAGCTCTACAATGAGCAGTTCTTC

v_call: TRBV18
d_call: .
clone_size: .
j_call: TRBJ1-3
cdr3_aa: CASSLPGSGNTIYF
cdr3_nt: TGTGCCAGCTCGCTCCCCGGCTCTGGAAACACCATATATTTT

v_call: TRBV27
d_call: .
clone_size: .
j_call: TRBJ2-7
cdr3_aa: CASSPLLSGNEQYF
cdr3_nt: TGTGCCAGCAGTCCCCTCCTGTCGGGAAACGAGCAGTACTTC

v_call: TRBV19
d_call: .
clone_size: .
j_call: TRBJ2-6
cdr3_aa: CASSIILARASGANVLTF
cdr3_nt: TGTGCCAGTAGTATTATTTTGGCCAGGGCCTCTGGGGCCAACGTCCTGACTTTC

v_call: TRBV7-9
d_call: .
clone_size: once
j_call: TRBJ1-1
cdr3_aa: CASSLRPPGTEAFF
cdr3_nt: TGTGCCAGCAGCTTACGGCCTCCGGGGACTGAAGCTTTCTTT

v_call: TRBV6-5
d_call: .
clone_size: .
j_call: TRBJ2-5
cdr3_aa: CASSAGRQQETQYF
cdr3_nt: TGTGCCAGTTCTGCGGGACGGCAACAAGAGACCCAGTACTTC

v_call: TRBV28
d_call: .
clone_size: .
j_call: TRBJ1-1
cdr3_aa: CASGLRGPEAFF
cdr3_nt: TGTGCCAGCGGTCTCAGGGGTCCTGAAGCTTTCTTT

v_call: TRBV7-9
d_call: TRBD1
clone_size: .
j_call: TRBJ1-2
cdr3_aa: CASSPRQGIVLRYTF
cdr3_nt: TGTGCCAGCAGCCCCCGACAGGGAATTGTGCTTCGCTACACCTTC

v_call: TRBV29-1
d_call: TRBD1
clone_size: .
j_call: TRBJ1-1
cdr3_aa: CSGGTGAANMNTEAFF
cdr3_nt: TGCAGCGGTGGGACAGGGGCCGCCAACATGAACACTGAAGCTTTCTTT

v_call: TRBV13
d_call: .
clone_size: .
j_call: TRBJ1-4
cdr3_aa: CASSRGTTNEKLFF
cdr3_nt: TGTGCCAGCAGCAGGGGGACAACTAATGAAAAACTGTTTTTT

v_call: TRBV5-1
d_call: .
clone_size: once
j_call: TRBJ2-2
cdr3_aa: CASSPGVQGIVIGELFF
cdr3_nt: TGCGCCAGCAGCCCCGGAGTACAGGGTATAGTAATCGGGGAGCTGTTTTTT

v_call: TRBV24-1
d_call: TRBD1
clone_size: once
j_call: TRBJ1-4
cdr3_aa: CATSAGQYEEKLFF
cdr3_nt: TGTGCCACCAGTGCGGGACAGTATGAGGAAAAACTGTTTTTT

v_call: TRBV5-4
d_call: .
clone_size: few
j_call: TRBJ2-1
cdr3_aa: CASSPGYNEQFF
cdr3_nt: TGTGCCAGCAGCCCGGGTTACAATGAGCAGTTCTTC

v_call: TRBV9
d_call: .
clone_size: .
j_call: TRBJ1-1
cdr3_aa: CASSVQGGTEAFF
cdr3_nt: TGTGCCAGCAGCGTCCAGGGAGGCACTGAAGCTTTCTTT

v_call: TRBV3-1/TRBV3-2
d_call: .
clone_size: .
j_call: TRBJ1-1
cdr3_aa: CASSQDGGGTEAFF
cdr3_nt: TGTGCCAGCAGCCAAGATGGGGGGGGAACTGAAGCTTTCTTT

v_call: TRBV5-4
d_call: TRBD2
clone_size: .
j_call: TRBJ2-3
cdr3_aa: CASSFPTSGTDTQYF
cdr3_nt: TGTGCCAGCAGCTTTCCGACTAGCGGGACAGATACGCAGTATTTT

v_call: TRBV5-6
d_call: TRBD2
clone_size: few
j_call: TRBJ2-5
cdr3_aa: CASSSIKLAGQQETQYF
cdr3_nt: TGTGCCAGCAGCTCCATTAAACTAGCGGGGCAACAAGAGACCCAGTACTTC

v_call: TRBV27
d_call: .
clone_size: .
j_call: TRBJ1-6
cdr3_aa: CASSLYRGTVSPLHF
cdr3_nt: TGTGCCAGCAGTTTATATCGGGGAACGGTCTCACCCCTCCACTTT

v_call: TRBV10-3
d_call: TRBD2
clone_size: .
j_call: TRBJ2-7
cdr3_aa: CAISDGGLAGYEQYF
cdr3_nt: TGTGCCATCAGTGATGGGGGACTAGCGGGGTACGAGCAGTACTTC

v_call: TRBV5-6
d_call: TRBD2
clone_size: few
j_call: TRBJ2-7
cdr3_aa: CASSPERGAGGRYEQYF
cdr3_nt: TGTGCCAGCAGCCCGGAGCGGGGTGCGGGAGGAAGGTACGAGCAGTACTTC

v_call: TRBV7-9
d_call: TRBD1
clone_size: .
j_call: TRBJ2-2
cdr3_aa: CASSTDRGQNTGELFF
cdr3_nt: TGTGCCAGCAGCACAGACAGGGGACAAAACACCGGGGAGCTGTTTTTT

v_call: TRBV10-3
d_call: TRBD1
clone_size: .
j_call: TRBJ1-2
cdr3_aa: CAIGTGRGYTF
cdr3_nt: TGTGCCATTGGGACAGGGAGAGGCTACACCTTC

v_call: TRBV15
d_call: TRBD1
clone_size: once
j_call: TRBJ2-7
cdr3_aa: CATSRVGQGGREQYF
cdr3_nt: TGTGCCACCAGCAGAGTAGGACAGGGGGGTCGCGAGCAGTACTTC

v_call: TRBV10-1
d_call: .
clone_size: .
j_call: TRBJ1-2
cdr3_aa: CASSDGGYGYTF
cdr3_nt: TGCGCCAGCAGTGATGGAGGCTATGGCTACACCTTC